The rows below give T cell receptor beta chains drawn from one sample of a study of T cell changes during pregnancy in multiple sclerosis. Here immunoSEQ multiplex PCR was the method, and the copy in TCRdb shows in-frame clones only, minus some. The sample has 65,000 to 85,000 clones, about 94% seen once; the top ten hold about 0.13%. The material sequenced was CD4+ T cells from peripheral blood mononuclear cells, taken after pregnancy. These receptors were collected from a female donor with multiple sclerosis, enrolled in a pregnancy study. Both conserved end residues are part of each CDR3. The D gene is left open where the match is weak. Rows may omit the clone size; those that give it use once, few, many or a size class.

clone_size: NA; d_call: NA; v_call: TRBV20-1; j_call: TRBJ1-1; cdr3_nt: TGCAGTGATCAGGAGGGTTTCTTT; cdr3_aa: CSDQEGFF
clone_size: NA; d_call: TRBD2; v_call: TRBV6-6; j_call: TRBJ2-7; cdr3_nt: TGTGCCAGCAGCGAGAGCGGGAGGAGATACGAGCAGTACTTC; cdr3_aa: CASSESGRRYEQYF
clone_size: NA; d_call: TRBD2; v_call: TRBV6-5; j_call: TRBJ2-1; cdr3_nt: TGTGCCAGCAAACGCGGGACCCGGGGGGGTTTCGAGCAGTTCTTC; cdr3_aa: CASKRGTRGGFEQFF
clone_size: once; d_call: NA; v_call: TRBV19; j_call: TRBJ2-7; cdr3_nt: TGTGCCAGTAGTTCGCGGATGACCTACGAGCAGTACTTC; cdr3_aa: CASSSRMTYEQYF
clone_size: NA; d_call: NA; v_call: TRBV5-8; j_call: TRBJ2-5; cdr3_nt: TGTGCCAGCAGCTGGAGCAAGGCCCAGTACTTC; cdr3_aa: CASSWSKAQYF
clone_size: once; d_call: NA; v_call: TRBV18; j_call: TRBJ2-2; cdr3_nt: TGTGCCAGCTCACCGGGCAGGGCCGTCACCGGGGAGCTGTTTTTT; cdr3_aa: CASSPGRAVTGELFF
clone_size: NA; d_call: TRBD2; v_call: TRBV15; j_call: TRBJ2-7; cdr3_nt: TGTGCCACCAGCACCACGATGGGTACTAGCGGGATAGTCTACGAGCAGTACTTC; cdr3_aa: CATSTTMGTSGIVYEQYF
clone_size: NA; d_call: NA; v_call: TRBV2; j_call: TRBJ1-5; cdr3_nt: TGTGCCAGTCAGGGATTACGGCAGCCCCAGCATTTT; cdr3_aa: CASQGLRQPQHF
clone_size: once; d_call: NA; v_call: TRBV6-6; j_call: TRBJ2-7; cdr3_nt: TGTGCCAGTTTGCGGGCGAACGAGCAGTACTTC; cdr3_aa: CASLRANEQYF
clone_size: NA; d_call: NA; v_call: TRBV9; j_call: TRBJ2-3; cdr3_nt: TGTGCCAGCAGCGTAGAGACCGGGACTGTCACAGATACGCAGTATTTT; cdr3_aa: CASSVETGTVTDTQYF
clone_size: once; d_call: NA; v_call: TRBV5-1; j_call: TRBJ2-3; cdr3_nt: TGCGCCAGCAGCTACAACCCCTCTTTCGGGGATACGCAGTATTTT; cdr3_aa: CASSYNPSFGDTQYF
clone_size: NA; d_call: TRBD2; v_call: TRBV7-2; j_call: TRBJ2-7; cdr3_nt: TGTGCCAGCAGCTTGCTTGGACTAGCGGGAGTAGGCTCCTACGAGCAGTACTTC; cdr3_aa: CASSLLGLAGVGSYEQYF
clone_size: NA; d_call: NA; v_call: TRBV19; j_call: TRBJ2-7; cdr3_nt: TGTGCCAGTAGTGCCCTCGATTTGACGTCGGGCGAGCAGTACTTC; cdr3_aa: CASSALDLTSGEQYF
clone_size: NA; d_call: NA; v_call: TRBV18; j_call: TRBJ2-5; cdr3_nt: TGTGCCAGCTCACCAACCGCAGGGCTAGAGACCCAGTACTTC; cdr3_aa: CASSPTAGLETQYF
clone_size: NA; d_call: TRBD2; v_call: TRBV11-3; j_call: TRBJ2-1; cdr3_nt: TGTGCCAGCAGCCTCGGGGCGGGGGGGAACAATGAGCAGTTCTTC; cdr3_aa: CASSLGAGGNNEQFF
clone_size: NA; d_call: TRBD2; v_call: TRBV2; j_call: TRBJ2-1; cdr3_nt: TGTGCCACCGCGGGGGATTCCTACAATGAGCAGTTCTTC; cdr3_aa: CATAGDSYNEQFF
clone_size: NA; d_call: TRBD2; v_call: TRBV5-6; j_call: TRBJ2-3; cdr3_nt: TGTGCCAGCAGCTTGGAACTAGCGGGAGACGCCACTAGCACAGATACGCAGTATTTT; cdr3_aa: CASSLELAGDATSTDTQYF
clone_size: once; d_call: TRBD2; v_call: TRBV19; j_call: TRBJ2-1; cdr3_nt: TGTGCCTCCCAGGGCGCGGGAGCCTACAATGAGCAGTTCTTC; cdr3_aa: CASQGAGAYNEQFF
clone_size: NA; d_call: TRBD2; v_call: TRBV28; j_call: TRBJ2-1; cdr3_nt: TGTGCCAGCAGACAACTCGGGACTAGCGGGAGGACCTACAATGAGCAGTTCTTC; cdr3_aa: CASRQLGTSGRTYNEQFF
clone_size: NA; d_call: TRBD1; v_call: TRBV10-2; j_call: TRBJ2-7; cdr3_nt: TGCGCCAGCAGAAGACAGGGGGGAACCTACGAGCAGTACTTC; cdr3_aa: CASRRQGGTYEQYF
clone_size: NA; d_call: NA; v_call: TRBV9; j_call: TRBJ2-1; cdr3_nt: TGTGCCAGCAGCGTAGACGGGACTCTTTACAATGAGCAGTTCTTC; cdr3_aa: CASSVDGTLYNEQFF
clone_size: NA; d_call: NA; v_call: TRBV9; j_call: TRBJ2-7; cdr3_nt: TGTGCCAGCAGCGTCGGTCAGGGGGGTCCCTACGAGCAGTACTTC; cdr3_aa: CASSVGQGGPYEQYF
clone_size: NA; d_call: NA; v_call: TRBV27; j_call: TRBJ2-3; cdr3_nt: TGTGCCAGCAGTTTTTGGGGCGCAGATACGCAGTATTTT; cdr3_aa: CASSFWGADTQYF
clone_size: NA; d_call: TRBD1; v_call: TRBV6-1; j_call: TRBJ1-2; cdr3_nt: TGTGCCAGCAGTGATAGGGGGCTCGCGGGCTATGGCTACACCTTC; cdr3_aa: CASSDRGLAGYGYTF
clone_size: NA; d_call: TRBD1; v_call: TRBV2; j_call: TRBJ2-4; cdr3_nt: TGTGCCAGCGGCCAACGACAGGGGGCCAAAAACATTCAGTACTTC; cdr3_aa: CASGQRQGAKNIQYF
clone_size: NA; d_call: TRBD1; v_call: TRBV9; j_call: TRBJ2-1; cdr3_nt: TGTGCCAGCAGCGTAGGACAGGGGTGGTTCGATGAGCAGTTCTTC; cdr3_aa: CASSVGQGWFDEQFF
clone_size: NA; d_call: TRBD1; v_call: TRBV7-2; j_call: TRBJ1-5; cdr3_nt: TGTGCCAGCGGGGGACAGGGGCCCAATCAGCCCCAGCATTTT; cdr3_aa: CASGGQGPNQPQHF
clone_size: NA; d_call: NA; v_call: TRBV5-1; j_call: TRBJ2-3; cdr3_nt: TGCGCCAGCAGCTTGGTTAGGGGAGGTGCAGATACGCAGTATTTT; cdr3_aa: CASSLVRGGADTQYF
clone_size: NA; d_call: NA; v_call: TRBV28; j_call: TRBJ1-5; cdr3_nt: TGTGCCAGCAGGGGTTTAGGGGGTTTACCCTTGCAGCCCCAGCATTTT; cdr3_aa: CASRGLGGLPLQPQHF
clone_size: NA; d_call: NA; v_call: TRBV19; j_call: TRBJ2-6; cdr3_nt: TGTGCCAGTAGTATCCGGAGGGCAGGGGGTACGCGAGGGGCCAACGTCCTGACTTTC; cdr3_aa: CASSIRRAGGTRGANVLTF